This is a list of T cell receptor beta chains from one sample in a study of blood T cell repertoires in COVID-19. Sequencing used immunoSEQ multiplex PCR; TCRdb keeps in-frame clones, though not all of them. The repertoire consists of about 300,000 clones, with roughly 89% occurring once and the leading ten covering less than 2%. Material for sequencing was peripheral blood. The receptors shown here come from a woman aged 25 to 39 with COVID-19, enrolled during active disease. CDR3s include the opening cysteine and the closing phenylalanine or tryptophan. The D gene is left open where the match is weak. The size field is filled for only some rows; it gives once, few, many or a size class.

-	TRBV19	TRBJ1-2	-	TGTGCCAGTACCGAGCGGGGGACTAACTATGGCTACACCTTC	CASTERGTNYGYTF
-	TRBV6-2/TRBV6-3	TRBJ1-1	-	TGTGCCAGCAGTTACTCGGCCACTGAAGCTTTCTTT	CASSYSATEAFF
TRBD1	TRBV27	TRBJ1-2	-	TGTGCCAGCAGTCGACCCTCGACAGGGGGTGTTGGCTACACCTTC	CASSRPSTGGVGYTF
TRBD1	TRBV9	TRBJ2-1	-	TGTGCCAGCAGCACAGGGACAGGGTCATACAATGAGCAGTTCTTC	CASSTGTGSYNEQFF
-	TRBV9	TRBJ1-3	-	TGTGCCAGCAGCCCCCGTGGGGGCTTTGAAAACACCATATATTTT	CASSPRGGFENTIYF
-	TRBV28	TRBJ1-5	-	TGTGCCAGCAGTTTATCGGGGGGGTTTCAGCCCCAGCATTTT	CASSLSGGFQPQHF
TRBD1	TRBV11-2	TRBJ1-2	-	TGTGCCAGCAGCTCCACGACAGGGGGCTCCTATGGCTACACCTTC	CASSSTTGGSYGYTF
TRBD1	TRBV5-1	TRBJ1-1	few	TGCGCCAGCAGAAGAGGGGGCGCCGAGGACTCTGAAGCTTTCTTT	CASRRGGAEDSEAFF
-	TRBV5-1	TRBJ1-6	-	TGCGCCAGCAGCTACTCTGGACAGTCTAATTCACCCCTCCACTTT	CASSYSGQSNSPLHF
-	TRBV24-1	TRBJ1-1	-	TGTGCCACCAGTGGAGCCGGCACAGAGAACACTGAAGCTTTCTTT	CATSGAGTENTEAFF
-	TRBV19	TRBJ1-4	-	TGTGCCAGTAGTTCGACAGGCCTTAATGAAAAACTGTTTTTT	CASSSTGLNEKLFF
-	TRBV30	TRBJ1-1	-	TGTGCCCCCGCGACCGGGGTTAACACTGAAGCTTTCTTT	CAPATGVNTEAFF
-	TRBV7-2	TRBJ2-1	-	TGTGCCAGCAGCTTAGGAGGGGGAAATGAGCAGTTCTTC	CASSLGGGNEQFF
-	TRBV10-3	TRBJ1-1	-	TGTGCCATCAGTTTTAACAGGGAAACTGAAGCTTTCTTT	CAISFNRETEAFF
TRBD1	TRBV4-1	TRBJ2-3	-	TGCGCCAGCAGTACGGGACAGGGCACAGATACGCAGTATTTT	CASSTGQGTDTQYF
-	TRBV6-1	TRBJ1-1	-	TGTGCCAGCACCCGGGTGGAGGGTGAAGCTTTCTTT	CASTRVEGEAFF
-	TRBV3-1/TRBV3-2	TRBJ1-2	-	TGTGCCAGCAGCGATGGTATCAGACTCTATGGCTACACCTTC	CASSDGIRLYGYTF
TRBD1	TRBV6-2/TRBV6-3	TRBJ1-5	-	TGTGCCAGCAGTTACCCCACCGGGACAGCTTATAGCAATCAGCCCCAGCATTTT	CASSYPTGTAYSNQPQHF
-	TRBV13	TRBJ2-2	-	TGTGCCAGCACCTACACCGCGGGACCGCTGTTTTTT	CASTYTAGPLFF
TRBD2	TRBV19	TRBJ2-7	-	TGTGCCAGTAGTAGGGGCAGCGGGGCCTACGAGCAGTACTTC	CASSRGSGAYEQYF
-	TRBV3-1/TRBV3-2	TRBJ1-1	-	TGTGCCAGCAGCTCAACAGGGAACACTGAAGCTTTCTTT	CASSSTGNTEAFF
TRBD1	TRBV10-3	TRBJ1-2	-	TGTGCCATCACTCCGGGACAGGGTAATCATGGCTACACCTTC	CAITPGQGNHGYTF
TRBD2	TRBV13	TRBJ2-3	-	TGTGCCAGCAGCTCCGGGACTAGCGGTGTAGCAGATACGCAGTATTTT	CASSSGTSGVADTQYF
-	TRBV4-1	TRBJ2-7	-	TGCGCCAGCAGCCAACTCTCAGGCGAGCAGTACTTC	CASSQLSGEQYF
-	TRBV7-2	TRBJ1-2	-	TGTGCCAGCAGCTTTCTCAGGGATAATGGCTACACCTTC	CASSFLRDNGYTF
-	TRBV7-2	TRBJ2-2	-	TGTGCCAGCAGCTCGGACTACAGCACCGGGGAGCTGTTTTTT	CASSSDYSTGELFF
-	TRBV6-1	TRBJ1-2	-	TGTGCCAGCAGTGAAGCGTCTTCCAGACTTTATGGCTACACCTTC	CASSEASSRLYGYTF
TRBD1	TRBV6-6	TRBJ1-3	-	TGTGCCACCCGGGACAGAACGAGCTCTGGAAACACCATATATTTT	CATRDRTSSGNTIYF
TRBD2	TRBV7-9	TRBJ2-7	-	TGTGCCAGCACCCGGGGGGGCGAGCAGTACTTC	CASTRGGEQYF